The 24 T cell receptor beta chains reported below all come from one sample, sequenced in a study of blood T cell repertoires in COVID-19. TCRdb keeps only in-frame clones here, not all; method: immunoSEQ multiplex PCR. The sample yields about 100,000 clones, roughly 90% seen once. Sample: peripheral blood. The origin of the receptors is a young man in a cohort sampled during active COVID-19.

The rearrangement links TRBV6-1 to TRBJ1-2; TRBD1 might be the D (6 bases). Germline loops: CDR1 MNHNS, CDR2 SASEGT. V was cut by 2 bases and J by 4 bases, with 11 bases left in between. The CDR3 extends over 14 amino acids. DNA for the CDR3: TGTGCCAGCAGTGAATCGAGGGGGAGCTATGGCTACACCTTC. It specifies CASSESRGSYGYTF.

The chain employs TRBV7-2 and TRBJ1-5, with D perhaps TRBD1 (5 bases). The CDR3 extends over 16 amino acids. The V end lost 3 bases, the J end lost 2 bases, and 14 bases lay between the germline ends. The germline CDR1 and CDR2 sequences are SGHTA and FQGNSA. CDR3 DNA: TGTGCCAGCAGCTTCCAAGACAGTCATCGCAATCAGCCCCAGCATTTT. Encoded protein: CASSFQDSHRNQPQHF.

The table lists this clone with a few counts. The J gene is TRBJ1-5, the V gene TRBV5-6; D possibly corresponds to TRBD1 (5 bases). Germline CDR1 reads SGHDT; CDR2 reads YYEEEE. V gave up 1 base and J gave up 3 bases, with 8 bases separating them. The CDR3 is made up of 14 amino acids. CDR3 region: CASSLSRDNQPQHF. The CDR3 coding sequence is TGTGCCAGCAGCTTGTCCAGGGACAATCAGCCCCAGCATTTT.

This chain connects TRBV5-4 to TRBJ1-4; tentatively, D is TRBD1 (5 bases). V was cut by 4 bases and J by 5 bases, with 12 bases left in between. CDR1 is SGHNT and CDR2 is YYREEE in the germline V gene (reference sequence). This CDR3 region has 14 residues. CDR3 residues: CASSAGGGNEKLFF. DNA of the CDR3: TGTGCCAGCAGCGCCGGGGGGGGAAATGAAAAACTGTTTTTT.

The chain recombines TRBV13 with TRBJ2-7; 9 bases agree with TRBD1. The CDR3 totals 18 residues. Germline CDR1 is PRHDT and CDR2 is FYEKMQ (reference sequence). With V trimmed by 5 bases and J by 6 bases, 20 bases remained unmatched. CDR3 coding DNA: TGTGCCAGCAGCCGTACCGGGACAGGGACATCAACGGCGGGCGAGCAGTACTTC. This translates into CASSRTGTGTSTAGEQYF.

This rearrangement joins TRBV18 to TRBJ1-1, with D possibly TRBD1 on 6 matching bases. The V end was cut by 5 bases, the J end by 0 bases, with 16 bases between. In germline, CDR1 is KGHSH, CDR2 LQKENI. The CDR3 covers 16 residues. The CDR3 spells CASSSDSPLMNTEAFF. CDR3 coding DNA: TGTGCCAGCTCATCGGACAGCCCTTTAATGAACACTGAAGCTTTCTTT.

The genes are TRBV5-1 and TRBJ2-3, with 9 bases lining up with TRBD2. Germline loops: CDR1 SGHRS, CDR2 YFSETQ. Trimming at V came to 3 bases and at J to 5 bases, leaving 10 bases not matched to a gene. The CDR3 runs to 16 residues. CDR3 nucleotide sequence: TGCGCCAGCAGCTACCACAACATTAGCGGGGGAGATACGCAGTATTTT. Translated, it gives CASSYHNISGGDTQYF. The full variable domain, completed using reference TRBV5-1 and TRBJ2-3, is KAGVTQTPRYLIKTRGQQVTLSCSPISGHRSVSWYQQTPGQGLQFLFEYFSETQRNKGNFPGRFSGRQFSNSRSEMNVSTLELGDSALYLCASSYHNISGGDTQYFGPGTRLTVL.

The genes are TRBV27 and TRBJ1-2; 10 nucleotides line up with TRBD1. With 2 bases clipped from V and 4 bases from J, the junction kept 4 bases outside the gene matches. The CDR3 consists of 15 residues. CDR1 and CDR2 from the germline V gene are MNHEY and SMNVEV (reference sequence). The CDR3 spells CASSLEGTGVYGYTF. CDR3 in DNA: TGTGCCAGCAGTTTAGAAGGGACAGGGGTCTATGGCTACACCTTC.

The CDR3 DNA is TGTGCCAGCAGCACCAGAGTAAACAGGGGGAATGAGCAGTTCTTC. Its translation is CASSTRVNRGNEQFF. The chain combines TRBV7-8 with TRBJ2-1; 8 bases align to TRBD1. Trimming took 5 bases from V and 7 from J; bases not matched to a gene: 10. This CDR3 region has 15 residues. CDR1 SGHVS and CDR2 FQNEAQ come from the germline V gene.

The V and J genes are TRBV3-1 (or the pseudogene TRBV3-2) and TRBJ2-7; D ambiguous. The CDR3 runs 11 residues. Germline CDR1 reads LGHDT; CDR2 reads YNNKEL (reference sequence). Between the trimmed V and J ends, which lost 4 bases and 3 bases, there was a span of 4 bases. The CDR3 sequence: CASSLHYEQYF. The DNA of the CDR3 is TGTGCCAGCAGCCTCCACTACGAGCAGTACTTC.

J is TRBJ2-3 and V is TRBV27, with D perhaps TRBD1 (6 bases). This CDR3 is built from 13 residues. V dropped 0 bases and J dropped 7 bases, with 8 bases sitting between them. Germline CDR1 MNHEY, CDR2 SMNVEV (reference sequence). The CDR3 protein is CASSLSGGNTQYF. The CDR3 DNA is TGTGCCAGCAGTTTATCAGGGGGTAATACGCAGTATTTT.

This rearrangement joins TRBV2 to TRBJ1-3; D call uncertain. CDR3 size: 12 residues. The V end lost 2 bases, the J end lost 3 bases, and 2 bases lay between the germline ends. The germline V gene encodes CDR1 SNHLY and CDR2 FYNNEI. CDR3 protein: CASSELGNTIYF. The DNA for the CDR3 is TGTGCCAGCAGTGAACTTGGAAACACCATATATTTT.

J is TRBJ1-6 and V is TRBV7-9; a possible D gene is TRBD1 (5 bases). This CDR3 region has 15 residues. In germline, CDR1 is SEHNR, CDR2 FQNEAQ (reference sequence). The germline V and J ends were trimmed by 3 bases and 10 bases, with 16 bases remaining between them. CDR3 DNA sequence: TGTGCCAGCAGCTTGTCCGTAAGCGGGGGATCACCCCTCCACTTT. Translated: CASSLSVSGGSPLHF.

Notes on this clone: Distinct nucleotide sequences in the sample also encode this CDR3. DNA for the CDR3: TGTGCCTGGAAAGTCAGAGGACAGACTAACACCGGGGAGCTGTTTTTT. It is translated as CAWKVRGQTNTGELFF. The V and J genes are TRBV30 and TRBJ2-2, with D perhaps TRBD1 (6 bases). Germline CDR1 reads GTSNPN; CDR2 reads SVGIG (reference sequence). Trimming stripped 4 bases from V and 2 bases from J, with 17 bases between. The length of the CDR3 is 16 residues.

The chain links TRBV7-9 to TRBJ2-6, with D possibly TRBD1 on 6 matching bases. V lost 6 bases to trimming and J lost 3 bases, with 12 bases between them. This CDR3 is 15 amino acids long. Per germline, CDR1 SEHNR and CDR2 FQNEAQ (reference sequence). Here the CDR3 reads CASSSTGIGANVLTF. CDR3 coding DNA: TGTGCCAGCAGTTCCACAGGGATTGGGGCCAACGTCCTGACTTTC.

CDR3 amino acids: CATSDLRQMNTGELFF. Here the CDR3 DNA reads TGTGCCACCAGTGATTTGAGACAGATGAACACCGGGGAGCTGTTTTTT. The chain carries TRBV24-1 and TRBJ2-2, with D perhaps TRBD1 (5 bases). The CDR3 spans 16 residues. Looked up from germline, CDR1 is KGHDR and CDR2 is SFDVKD. V was pared by 0 bases and J by 1 base, with 8 bases between.

The CDR3: CASSIASLAGGSYEQYF. In nucleotides, the CDR3 is TGTGCCAGTAGTATAGCCTCACTAGCGGGGGGATCCTACGAGCAGTACTTC. The J gene is TRBJ2-7, the V gene TRBV19; 12 nucleotides line up with TRBD2. Germline V gene lookup returns CDR1 LNHDA and CDR2 SQIVND (reference sequence). The CDR3 runs 17 residues. Trimming took 1 base from V and 1 from J; bases not matched to a gene: 5.

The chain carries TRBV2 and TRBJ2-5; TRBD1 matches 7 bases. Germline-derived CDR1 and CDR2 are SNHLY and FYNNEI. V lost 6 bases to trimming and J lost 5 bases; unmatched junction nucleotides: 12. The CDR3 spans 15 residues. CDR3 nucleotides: TGTGCCAGCAGCCTGACAGGGACGGCCAGGGAGACCCAGTACTTC. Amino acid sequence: CASSLTGTARETQYF. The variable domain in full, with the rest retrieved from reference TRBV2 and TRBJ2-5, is EPEVTQTPSHQVTQMGQEVILRCVPISNHLYFYWYRQILGQKVEFLVSFYNNEISEKSEIFDDQFSVERPDGSNFTLKIRSTKLEDSAMYFCASSLTGTARETQYFGPGTRLLVL.

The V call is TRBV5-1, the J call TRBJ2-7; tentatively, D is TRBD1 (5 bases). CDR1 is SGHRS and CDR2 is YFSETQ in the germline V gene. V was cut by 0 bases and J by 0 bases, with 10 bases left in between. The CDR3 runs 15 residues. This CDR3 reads CASSLAGRASYEQYF. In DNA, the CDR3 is TGCGCCAGCAGCTTGGCCGGCAGGGCCTCCTACGAGCAGTACTTC.

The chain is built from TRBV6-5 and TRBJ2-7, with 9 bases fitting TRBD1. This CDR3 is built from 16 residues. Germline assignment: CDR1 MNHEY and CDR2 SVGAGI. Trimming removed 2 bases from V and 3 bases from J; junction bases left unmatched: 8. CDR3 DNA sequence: TGTGCCAGCAGTTACGCCTTGACAGGGGGGGGCTACGAGCAGTACTTC. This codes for CASSYALTGGGYEQYF.

For the CDR3, the DNA is TGTGCCAGCAGTCCCTGGGCGCCAAAAGGTGCGCAGTATTTT. Its protein is CASSPWAPKGAQYF. The chain joins TRBV6-5 to TRBJ2-3, with D uncertain. V was pared by 5 bases and J by 10 bases, with 19 bases between. The CDR3 is 14 amino acids. CDR1 MNHEY and CDR2 SVGAGI come from the germline V gene.

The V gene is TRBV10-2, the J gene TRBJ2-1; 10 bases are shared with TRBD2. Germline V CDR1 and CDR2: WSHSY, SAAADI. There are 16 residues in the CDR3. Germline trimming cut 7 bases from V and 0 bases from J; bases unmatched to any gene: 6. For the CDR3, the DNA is TGCGCCAGCACTAACTGGACTAGCGGCTCCTACAATGAGCAGTTCTTC. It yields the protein CASTNWTSGSYNEQFF.

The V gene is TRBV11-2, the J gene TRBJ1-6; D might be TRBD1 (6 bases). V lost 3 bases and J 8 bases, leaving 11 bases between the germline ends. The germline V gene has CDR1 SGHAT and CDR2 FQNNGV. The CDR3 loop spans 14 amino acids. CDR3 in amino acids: CASSFGQNHSPLHF. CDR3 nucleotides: TGTGCCAGCAGCTTCGGACAGAACCATTCACCCCTCCACTTT.

The CDR3 DNA follows: TGTGCCAGCAGCCGACTAGCGGGGGGGACGGAGGAGACCCAGTACTTC. Residues: CASSRLAGGTEETQYF. The chain combines TRBV27 with TRBJ2-5; 14 nucleotides line up with TRBD2. Germline V gene sequence: CDR1 MNHEY, CDR2 SMNVEV (reference sequence). Losses at the gene ends were 6 bases for V and 5 bases for J; bases not matched to a gene: 8. CDR3 length: 16 residues.